This T cell receptor (beta chain) was identified in a study of T cells in Graves' hyperthyroidism and ophthalmopathy. Whole-study findings and limits: Most thyroid clonotypes with frequency above 0.001 were detected in blood.

This clonotype was seen repeatedly, ten times or more. Its specificity is unknown. TCR beta CDR3 regions were amplified from RNA. In the first-round RT-PCR of the TCR CDR3, the HTBI primer set was used. TCRdb re-called the multiplex PCR reads through MiXCR, storing one row per CDR3 protein. The data show a few hundred thousand distinct CDR3 sequences, 15% to 20% seen once. Germline values: CDR1 MDHEN, CDR2 SYDVKM. V dropped 2 bases and J dropped 5 bases, with 12 bases sitting between them. CDR3 size: 14 residues. Subjects with ophthalmopathy showed a Clinical Activity Score no lower than 3, a NOSPECS grade no lower than 4, and a duration shorter than 3 months.

This TCR was sampled from a woman aged 40 to 50 with Graves' ophthalmopathy. The sequencing sample was made of blood. The rearrangement joins TRBV28 to TRBJ1-2; TRBD1 might be the D (6 bases). CDR3 protein: CASSLGSDRYGYTF. The CDR3 bases are TGTGCCAGCAGTTTAGGATCGGACAGATATGGCTACACCTTC.